These 15 T cell receptor beta chains were all obtained from the same sample, sequenced in a study of T cells after yellow fever vaccination. TCRdb independently ran MiXCR on the 5' RACE reads; one entry per CDR3 protein. The sample comprises a few hundred thousand distinct CDR3 sequences, about 5.2% of which are singletons, and less than 3.5% rests with the top ten. The sequences come from CD4+ T cells sorted from PBMCs, collected on the day of the yellow fever booster vaccination. The receptors shown here come from a man in his late teens or twenties who received the YFV17D yellow fever vaccine.

The chain links TRBV6-5 to TRBJ2-3; D call uncertain. Trimming took 0 bases from V and 8 from J, leaving 15 bases between them. CDR1 and CDR2 from the germline V gene are MNHEY and SVGAGI. The CDR3 spans 15 residues. The CDR3: CASSYSGISPVTQYF. The DNA of the CDR3 is TGTGCCAGCAGTTACTCGGGGATCTCCCCGGTTACGCAGTATTTT.

There are a few counts of this clonotype. The chain has TRBV20-1 and TRBJ2-7; the D gene could be TRBD1 or TRBD2 (6 bases each). The CDR3 is 13 residues long. Deletions cut 6 bases from V and 6 bases from J, with 18 bases between. Germline CDR1 DFQATT, CDR2 SNEGSKA (reference sequence). CDR3 nucleotides: TGCAGTGCAGGGGGGCTAGCGATCTCCGAGCAGTACTTC. It encodes CSAGGLAISEQYF.

This clonotype was seen at least ten times. V and J are TRBV7-8 and TRBJ2-5; possible D gene TRBD2, 6 bases. V was clipped by 5 bases and J by 3 bases, with 22 bases between them. CDR3 length: 17 amino acids. Germline V CDR1 and CDR2: SGHVS, FQNEAQ. The CDR3 protein is CASSPGTPSPVKETQYF. In nucleotides, the CDR3 is TGTGCCAGCAGCCCCGGGACTCCGTCTCCCGTTAAAGAGACCCAGTACTTC.

The chain recombines TRBV9 with TRBJ2-3; 8 bases are shared with TRBD1. Losses at the gene ends were 0 bases for V and 1 base for J; bases not matched to a gene: 1. Germline V gives CDR1 SGDLS, CDR2 YYNGEE. The CDR3 extends over 15 amino acids. The CDR3 is CASSVEGQGTDTQYF. CDR3 nucleotide sequence: TGTGCCAGCAGCGTAGAGGGACAGGGCACAGATACGCAGTATTTT.

V gene TRBV6-5 combines with J gene TRBJ1-1; D might be TRBD1 (5 bases). The CDR3 covers 15 residues. The ends were cut back, 5 bases at V and 3 bases at J, with 16 bases in the middle. Germline CDR1 MNHEY, CDR2 SVGAGI. The CDR3 spells CASSTFPGRDTEAFF. The DNA of the CDR3 is TGTGCCAGCAGTACATTTCCGGGACGGGACACTGAAGCTTTCTTT.

The V gene is TRBV12-3 or TRBV12-4, the J gene TRBJ1-3; possible D gene TRBD1, 5 bases. The length of the CDR3 is 12 residues. V was trimmed by 6 bases and J by 5 bases, leaving 8 bases between them. The CDR3 spells CASRTDRNTIYF. In nucleotides, the CDR3 is TGTGCCAGCAGGACAGATAGAAACACCATATATTTT.

This clonotype occurred a few times. This chain uses TRBV30 with TRBJ1-4; D ambiguous. Germline CDR1 reads GTSNPN; CDR2 reads SVGIG (reference sequence). V was trimmed by 0 bases and J by 7 bases, leaving 6 bases between them. This CDR3 comprises 12 residues. CDR3 sequence reads: CAWSVLREKLFF. The CDR3 nucleotides are TGTGCCTGGAGTGTATTGCGTGAAAAACTGTTTTTT.

Many counts were recorded for this clonotype. The chain employs TRBV5-4 and TRBJ1-1, with a possible D match to TRBD1 (5 bases). Deletions cut 0 bases from V and 11 bases from J, with 14 bases between. The CDR3 runs 13 residues. Germline V lookup: CDR1 SGHNT, CDR2 YYREEE (reference sequence). This chain's CDR3 is CASSLGGSGRAFF. The CDR3 bases are TGTGCCAGCAGCTTGGGGGGGTCCGGCCGGGCTTTCTTT. Full variable domain (remainder filled in from reference TRBV5-4 and TRBJ1-1): ETGVTQSPTHLIKTRGQQVTLRCSSQSGHNTVSWYQQALGQGPQFIFQYYREEENGRGNFPPRFSGLQFPNYSSELNVNALELDDSALYLCASSLGGSGRAFFGQGTRLTVV.

The chain employs TRBV5-4 and TRBJ2-5; 10 nucleotides agree with TRBD2. Germline-derived CDR1 and CDR2 are SGHNT and YYREEE (reference sequence). Trimming took 5 bases from V and 5 from J; bases not matched to a gene: 9. The CDR3 is 15 amino acids. The CDR3: CASRNRAGGLETQYF. The CDR3 nucleotides read TGTGCCAGCAGAAATCGAGCGGGGGGGCTGGAGACCCAGTACTTC.

This clonotype was detected a few times. The chain joins TRBV7-2 to TRBJ2-1; a possible D gene is TRBD2 (6 bases). CDR3 length equals 15 residues. V was trimmed by 5 bases and J by 3 bases, leaving 14 bases between them. Germline CDR1 is SGHTA and CDR2 is FQGNSA. In DNA form, the CDR3 reads TGTGCCAGCAGCCCCGCCGGGCGGGGCTACAATGAGCAGTTCTTC. Amino acids: CASSPAGRGYNEQFF.

This clonotype came up a few times. This rearrangement joins TRBV4-2 to TRBJ2-1; 12 bases align to TRBD2. The germline gives CDR1 LGHNA, CDR2 YNFKEQ. This CDR3 is built from 17 residues. V lost 1 base to trimming and J lost 8 bases; unmatched junction nucleotides: 9. CDR3 sequence (DNA): TGTGCCAGCAGCCAAGTCTGGCTAGCGGGGGGGCAGGATGAGCAGTTCTTC. It encodes CASSQVWLAGGQDEQFF.

This clonotype showed up many times. This chain uses TRBV7-9 with TRBJ2-1; 7 bases align to TRBD1. V dropped 5 bases and J dropped 0; count of bases not matched to a gene: 10. From germline, CDR1 is SEHNR and CDR2 FQNEAQ (reference sequence). This CDR3 is built from 17 residues. This chain's CDR3 is CASSPRTGRSSYNEQFF. The CDR3, as DNA: TGTGCCAGCAGCCCAAGGACAGGCCGGAGCTCCTACAATGAGCAGTTCTTC.

This clonotype occurred a few times. The V call is TRBV4-3, the J call TRBJ1-5; tentative D call: TRBD1 (5 bases). Trimming cost V 0 bases and J 5 bases, with 11 bases left between them. CDR1 is LGHNA, CDR2 YSLEER, per germline. The CDR3 extends over 15 amino acids. CDR3 nucleotide sequence: TGCGCCAGCAGCCAAGATACCAGGGACTATCAGCCCCAGCATTTT. This sequence encodes CASSQDTRDYQPQHF.

This clonotype has a handful of counts. V usage is TRBV12-3 or TRBV12-4 and J usage is TRBJ1-2; 10 nucleotides agree with TRBD1. Unmatched junction bases numbered 27, after V lost 6 bases and J lost 8 bases. The CDR3 contains 20 residues. DNA of the CDR3: TGTGCCAGCAGCAAGGGCTTACGGGACAGGGGAGGGACTCGTGCCACGGGCTACACCTTC. Protein sequence: CASSKGLRDRGGTRATGYTF.

This clonotype has at least ten counts. The V and J genes are TRBV28 and TRBJ1-6; 11 bases match TRBD1. The V gene's germline CDR1 is MDHEN and CDR2 SYDVKM. This CDR3 is built from 15 residues. Trimming at V came to 2 bases and at J to 13 bases, leaving 7 bases not matched to a gene. This CDR3 is CASSLIGTGGGPLHF. CDR3 sequence (DNA): TGTGCCAGCAGTTTAATCGGGACAGGGGGAGGTCCCCTCCACTTT. Drawing the rest from reference TRBV28 and TRBJ1-6, the complete variable domain is DVKVTQSSRYLVKRTGEKVFLECVQDMDHENMFWYRQDPGLGLRLIYFSYDVKMKEKGDIPEGYSVSREKKERFSLILESASTNQTSMYLCASSLIGTGGGPLHFGNGTRLTVT.